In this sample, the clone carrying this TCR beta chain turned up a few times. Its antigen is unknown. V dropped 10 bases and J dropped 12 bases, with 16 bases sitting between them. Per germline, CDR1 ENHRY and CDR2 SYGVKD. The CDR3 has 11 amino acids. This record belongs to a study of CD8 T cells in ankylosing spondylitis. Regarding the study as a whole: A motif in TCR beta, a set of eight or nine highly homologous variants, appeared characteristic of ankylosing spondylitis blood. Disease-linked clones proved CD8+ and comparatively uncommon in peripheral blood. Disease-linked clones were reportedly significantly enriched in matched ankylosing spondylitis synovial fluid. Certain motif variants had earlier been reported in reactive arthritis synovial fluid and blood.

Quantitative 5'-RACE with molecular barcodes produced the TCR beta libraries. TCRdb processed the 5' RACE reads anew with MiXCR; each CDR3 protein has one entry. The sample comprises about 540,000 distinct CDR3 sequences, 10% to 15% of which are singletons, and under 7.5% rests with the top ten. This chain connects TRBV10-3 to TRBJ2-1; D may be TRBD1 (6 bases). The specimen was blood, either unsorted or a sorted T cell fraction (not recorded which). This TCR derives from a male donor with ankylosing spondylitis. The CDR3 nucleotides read TGTGCCACCATCGTTGACAGGCTGCAGTTCTTC. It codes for CATIVDRLQFF.